This T cell receptor (beta chain) was observed in a study of blood T cell repertoires in COVID-19. This clone was observed at least ten times. After removal of 0 bases from V and 4 bases from J, the junction contained 5 bases not matched to a gene. This CDR3 contains 15 residues. In germline, CDR1 is MNHEY, CDR2 SMNVEV (reference sequence). TCRdb's copy holds only in-frame clones and misses some; the assay was immunoSEQ multiplex PCR. In the table there are approximately 200,000 clones, approximately 80% of which are singletons. This TCR came from a woman of 80 years or more with COVID-19, enrolled during active disease. The source material was peripheral blood. This chain links TRBV27 with TRBJ1-2; TRBD1 matches at 7 bases. The CDR3 loop reads CASSLSAGGTYGYTF. CDR3 in DNA: TGTGCCAGCAGTTTATCGGCAGGGGGGACCTATGGCTACACCTTC.